The 18 T cell receptor beta chains in this list originate from one sample, sequenced in a study of blood T cell repertoires in COVID-19. TCRdb keeps only in-frame clones here, not all; method: immunoSEQ multiplex PCR. The repertoire holds approximately 150,000 clones, with approximately 87% as singletons. The sample consisted of PBMCs or T cells enriched from blood (not recorded which). Receptor source: a man aged 55 to 70 who had recovered from COVID-19.

The table lists this clone with a few counts. The chain combines TRBV10-1 with TRBJ2-2; 7 positions agree with TRBD1. The CDR3 is 15 residues long. Germline V gene sequence: CDR1 WNHNN, CDR2 SYGVQD (reference sequence). V shed 5 bases and J 4 bases; nucleotides not matched to a gene: 7. The CDR3 here is CASSSAQGSTGELFF. Written as DNA, the CDR3 is TGCGCCAGCAGTTCGGCACAGGGGAGCACCGGGGAGCTGTTTTTT.

The gene calls are TRBV6-5 and TRBJ1-2, with TRBD1 matching over 10 bases. The CDR3 totals 14 residues. Germline loops: CDR1 MNHEY, CDR2 SVGAGI. The junction had 11 bases not matched to a gene; V was cut back by 8 bases and J by 8 bases. CDR3 amino acids: CASRQTGTGEGYTF. The CDR3 DNA is TGTGCCAGCCGGCAGACCGGGACAGGGGAAGGCTACACCTTC.

The chain joins TRBV7-6 to TRBJ2-1, with D tentatively TRBD2 (6 bases). Trimming cost V 5 bases and J 5 bases, with 19 bases left between them. From germline, CDR1 is SGHVS and CDR2 FNYEAQ. This CDR3 comprises 16 residues. The CDR3 sequence: CASSLLDGGRNNEQFF. CDR3 bases: TGTGCCAGCAGCCTACTTGATGGGGGGAGGAACAATGAGCAGTTCTTC.

The genes are TRBV11-2 and TRBJ2-3; a possible D gene is TRBD1 (5 bases). Germline lookup yields CDR1 SGHAT and CDR2 FQNNGV. V lost 3 bases and J 2 bases, leaving 9 bases between the germline ends. The CDR3 contains 14 residues. The CDR3 DNA is TGTGCCAGCAGCTTCCGGACAATCACAGATACGCAGTATTTT. Translation: CASSFRTITDTQYF.

The chain employs TRBV11-2 and TRBJ2-1; TRBD2 matches at 7 bases. Germline loops: CDR1 SGHAT, CDR2 FQNNGV. The trim removed 1 base at V and 3 bases at J, leaving 0 bases unmatched. CDR3 length: 14 amino acids. CDR3 DNA sequence: TGTGCCAGCAGCTTAGCGGGAGGCTACAATGAGCAGTTCTTC. Amino acid sequence: CASSLAGGYNEQFF. Full variable domain (outside the CDR3, taken from reference TRBV11-2 and TRBJ2-1): EAGVAQSPRYKIIEKRQSVAFWCNPISGHATLYWYQQILGQGPKLLIQFQNNGVVDDSQLPKDRFSAERLKGVDSTLKIQPAKLEDSAVYLCASSLAGGYNEQFFGPGTRLTVL.

The chain employs TRBV27 and TRBJ2-7; no reliable D call. CDR1 and CDR2 from the germline V gene are MNHEY and SMNVEV (reference sequence). The V end lost 7 bases, the J end lost 0 bases, and 13 bases lay between the germline ends. This CDR3 is built from 14 residues. Here the CDR3 reads CASKQRTTSYEQYF. The CDR3 nucleotides are TGTGCCAGCAAGCAGCGAACCACCTCCTACGAGCAGTACTTC.

The chain is built from TRBV4-2 and TRBJ2-5, with D possibly TRBD2 on 5 matching bases. This CDR3 has 14 residues. Per germline, CDR1 LGHNA and CDR2 YNFKEQ. V gave up 2 bases and J gave up 9 bases, with 16 bases separating them. The CDR3 here is CASSQFLARTSQYF. CDR3 nucleotide sequence: TGTGCCAGCAGCCAATTTTTAGCGCGAACGTCCCAGTACTTC.

This clone was observed a single time. J is TRBJ2-5 and V is TRBV15; maybe TRBD2 (6 bases). CDR1 LNHNV and CDR2 YYDKDF come from the germline V gene (reference sequence). V lost 3 bases and J lost 5, with 10 bases in between. The CDR3 is 13 amino acids. CDR3 nucleotides: TGTGCCACCAGCAGGGCGGGGTCGGAGACCCAGTACTTC. The encoded protein is CATSRAGSETQYF.

This chain links TRBV28 with TRBJ1-6; TRBD1 agrees at 8 bases. Losses at the gene ends were 2 bases for V and 6 bases for J; bases not matched to a gene: 6. Per germline, CDR1 MDHEN and CDR2 SYDVKM. The CDR3 contains 16 residues. For the CDR3, the DNA is TGTGCCAGCAGTTTACCGGGACAGGATTTTAATTCACCCCTCCACTTT. It yields the protein CASSLPGQDFNSPLHF.

The chain joins TRBV28 to TRBJ2-7; TRBD2 might be the D (6 bases). This CDR3 has 14 amino acids. CDR1 MDHEN and CDR2 SYDVKM come from the germline V gene. Trimming took 2 bases from V and 4 from J, leaving 12 bases between them. The CDR3 loop reads CASSLDVRGYEQYF. DNA for the CDR3: TGTGCCAGCAGTTTAGACGTCCGGGGGTACGAGCAGTACTTC.

J is TRBJ1-1 and V is TRBV20-1; D gene unclear. Germline CDR1 is DFQATT and CDR2 is SNEGSKA (reference sequence). With 3 bases removed from V and 11 bases from J, the gap between germline ends came to 10 bases. CDR3 length: 10 amino acids. CDR3 DNA sequence: TGCAGTGCTAGCCAAGGGAGTGCTTTCTTT. It translates to CSASQGSAFF.

This chain joins TRBV30 and TRBJ2-1; no clear D. CDR1 is GTSNPN and CDR2 is SVGIG in the germline V gene (reference sequence). This CDR3 has 16 residues. V lost 4 bases and J 0 bases, leaving 16 bases between the germline ends. CDR3: CAWTGKQYPSYNEQFF. CDR3 bases: TGTGCCTGGACCGGTAAACAGTATCCCTCCTACAATGAGCAGTTCTTC.

The chain carries TRBV12-3 or TRBV12-4 and TRBJ1-2; 7 bases fit TRBD1. The CDR3 contains 13 residues. The J segment lost 6 bases and the V segment lost 3 bases, leaving 4 bases of the junction unmatched. CDR3 sequence: CASSFNRGNGYTF. As DNA, the CDR3 is TGTGCCAGCAGTTTCAACAGGGGAAATGGCTACACCTTC.

The chain is built from TRBV7-6 and TRBJ1-4; 7 bases align to TRBD1. Per germline, CDR1 SGHVS and CDR2 FNYEAQ. The J segment lost 3 bases and the V segment lost 1 base, leaving 8 bases of the junction unmatched. There are 17 residues in the CDR3. CDR3 DNA: TGTGCCAGCAGCTTAGGTCGTAGGGGGCCAGCTAATGAAAAACTGTTTTTT. Translating gives CASSLGRRGPANEKLFF.

Regarding this clone: Additional DNA sequences in this sample encode the identical CDR3. CDR3 sequence: CASSPGQGGSPLHF. The CDR3 bases are TGTGCCAGCAGCCCGGGACAGGGCGGCTCACCCCTCCACTTT. The V and J genes are TRBV7-9 and TRBJ1-6; 9 positions agree with TRBD1. This CDR3 is 14 amino acids long. V shed 5 bases, J shed 10 bases, and the junction held 6 bases outside the gene matches. Germline-derived CDR1 and CDR2 are SEHNR and FQNEAQ (reference sequence).

This rearrangement joins TRBV4-1 to TRBJ1-5; 9 nucleotides align to TRBD1. The ends lost 6 bases at V and 7 bases at J; junction bases unmatched: 4. The CDR3 is 13 amino acids. CDR1 and CDR2 from the germline V gene are MGHRA and YSYEKL. This CDR3 reads CASRRQGGQPQHF. The CDR3 region has the DNA TGCGCCAGCAGAAGACAGGGGGGACAGCCCCAGCATTTT.

The chain joins TRBV6-5 to TRBJ2-3; 7 nucleotides align to TRBD2. The CDR3 covers 13 residues. Germline V CDR1 and CDR2: MNHEY, SVGAGI. Trimming removed 7 bases from V and 2 bases from J; junction bases left unmatched: 3. Here the CDR3 DNA reads TGTGCCAGCACCGGGACTAACACAGATACGCAGTATTTT. Translated, it gives CASTGTNTDTQYF.

The genes are TRBV28 and TRBJ2-1, with D possibly being TRBD2 (5 bases). The germline V and J ends were trimmed by 2 bases and 0 bases, with 11 bases remaining between them. Per germline, CDR1 MDHEN and CDR2 SYDVKM. The CDR3 runs to 16 residues. The CDR3 is CASSLNWGDSYNEQFF. CDR3 nucleotide sequence: TGTGCCAGCAGTTTAAACTGGGGAGACTCCTACAATGAGCAGTTCTTC. The full variable domain, in which reference TRBV28 and TRBJ2-1 provide the parts outside the CDR3, is DVKVTQSSRYLVKRTGEKVFLECVQDMDHENMFWYRQDPGLGLRLIYFSYDVKMKEKGDIPEGYSVSREKKERFSLILESASTNQTSMYLCASSLNWGDSYNEQFFGPGTRLTVL.